This record looks at one T cell receptor beta chain sequence and its context. Its specificity is not known. CDR1 is SGHNT and CDR2 is YYREEE in the germline V gene (reference sequence). V was cut by 0 bases and J by 0 bases, with 10 bases left in between. The CDR3 extends over 15 amino acids. Method: immunoSEQ multiplex PCR; TCRdb's copy keeps in-frame clones and lacks some. The sample shows 40,000 to 60,000 clones, about nine tenths of them seen only once. Individuals having autoimmune disease history or systemic immunosuppression were not enrolled. These data are taken from a study of OX40 agonist ivuxolimab in advanced cancers. Study context: The dose of intravenous ivuxolimab that patients received every 2 weeks ranged from 0.01 to 10 mg/kg. Notes on the study in general: Partly responding patients at 0.1-3.0 mg/kg showed some of the smallest clonal expansion. Circulating CD4+ and CD8+ T cells showed clonal expansion by week 6 at 0.1 to 3.0 mg/kg.

Sequenced material: CD4+ or CD8+ T cells sorted from blood, taken in a trial of the OX40 agonist ivuxolimab. This rearrangement joins TRBV5-4 to TRBJ2-7; D not certain. The clonotype comes from an adult with an advanced solid tumor such as melanoma, head and neck, liver or kidney cancer. Here the CDR3 reads CASSLGGLSSYEQYF. DNA of the CDR3: TGTGCCAGCAGCTTGGGGGGTTTGAGCTCCTACGAGCAGTACTTC.